The next 4 T cell receptor beta chains were all read from a single sample in a study of CD8 T cells in Susac syndrome. The RNA input was about 0.5 to 1 ug, and it was reverse transcribed with random hexamers. MiXCR was run by TCRdb on the immunoSEQ multiplex PCR reads, yielding one entry per CDR3 protein. The profile shows under 250,000 distinct CDR3 sequences, approximately 94% of them singletons. Sequenced material: CD4+ T cells from PBMCs. The receptors here all came from a human donor with Susac syndrome.

This clonotype was detected only once. The gene calls are TRBV7-2 and TRBJ2-7; D perhaps matches TRBD1 (5 bases). The germline V gene encodes CDR1 SGHTA and CDR2 FQGNSA. The V end was cut by 4 bases, the J end by 3 bases, with 10 bases between. The CDR3 runs 13 residues. The CDR3 loop is CASSSRVVYEQYF. CDR3 coding DNA: TGTGCCAGCAGCTCCAGGGTTGTCTACGAGCAGTACTTC. Complete variable domain (other parts from reference TRBV7-2 and TRBJ2-7): GAGVSQSPSNKVTEKGKDVELRCDPISGHTALYWYRQSLGQGLEFLIYFQGNSAPDKSGLPSDRFSAERTGGSVSTLTIQRTQQEDSAVYLCASSSRVVYEQYFGPGTRLTVT.

V gene TRBV7-2 combines with J gene TRBJ2-3; TRBD1 aligns across 7 bases. This CDR3 contains 17 residues. J was trimmed by 0 bases and V by 5 bases; bases with no gene match: 11. In germline, CDR1 is SGHTA, CDR2 FQGNSA. CDR3 sequence: CASSQGVPGQSTDTQYF. CDR3 coding DNA: TGTGCCAGCAGCCAAGGTGTCCCGGGACAGAGCACAGATACGCAGTATTTT.

The rearrangement links TRBV9 to TRBJ1-1; possibly TRBD1 for D (6 bases). V lost 0 bases and J lost 1, with 16 bases in between. The CDR3 sequence is 17 residues long. Germline loops: CDR1 SGDLS, CDR2 YYNGEE. The CDR3 here is CASSVATPGGENTEAFF. CDR3 DNA sequence: TGTGCCAGCAGCGTAGCTACCCCGGGGGGCGAGAACACTGAAGCTTTCTTT. Based on the CDR3 plus reference TRBV9 and TRBJ1-1, the full variable domain is DSGVTQTPKHLITATGQRVTLRCSPRSGDLSVYWYQQSLDQGLQFLIQYYNGEERAKGNILERFSAQQFPDLHSELNLSSLELGDSALYFCASSVATPGGENTEAFFGQGTRLTVV.

The V and J genes are TRBV3-1 and TRBJ2-1; a possible D gene is TRBD2 (5 bases). CDR1 and CDR2 from the germline V gene are LGHDT and YNNKEL (reference sequence). The V end lost 0 bases, the J end lost 4 bases, and 13 bases lay between the germline ends. The CDR3 runs to 16 residues. The CDR3 loop is CASSQDLGAVYNEQFF. CDR3 DNA sequence: TGTGCCAGCAGCCAAGATCTCGGAGCGGTGTACAATGAGCAGTTCTTC.